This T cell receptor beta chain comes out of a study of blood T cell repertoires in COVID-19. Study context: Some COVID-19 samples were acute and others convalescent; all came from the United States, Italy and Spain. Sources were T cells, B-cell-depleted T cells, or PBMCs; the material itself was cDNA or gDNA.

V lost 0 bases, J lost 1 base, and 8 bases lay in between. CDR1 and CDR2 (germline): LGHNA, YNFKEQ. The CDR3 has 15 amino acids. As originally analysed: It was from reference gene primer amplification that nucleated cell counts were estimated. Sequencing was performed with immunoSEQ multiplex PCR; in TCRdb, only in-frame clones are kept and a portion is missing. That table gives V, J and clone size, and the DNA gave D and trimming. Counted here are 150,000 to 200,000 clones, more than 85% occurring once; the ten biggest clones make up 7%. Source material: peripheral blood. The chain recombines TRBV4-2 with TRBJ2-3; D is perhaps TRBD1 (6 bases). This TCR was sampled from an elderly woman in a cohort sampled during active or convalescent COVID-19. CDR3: CASSQDPGGTDTQYF. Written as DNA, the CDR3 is TGTGCCAGCAGCCAAGATCCAGGGGGCACAGATACGCAGTATTTT.